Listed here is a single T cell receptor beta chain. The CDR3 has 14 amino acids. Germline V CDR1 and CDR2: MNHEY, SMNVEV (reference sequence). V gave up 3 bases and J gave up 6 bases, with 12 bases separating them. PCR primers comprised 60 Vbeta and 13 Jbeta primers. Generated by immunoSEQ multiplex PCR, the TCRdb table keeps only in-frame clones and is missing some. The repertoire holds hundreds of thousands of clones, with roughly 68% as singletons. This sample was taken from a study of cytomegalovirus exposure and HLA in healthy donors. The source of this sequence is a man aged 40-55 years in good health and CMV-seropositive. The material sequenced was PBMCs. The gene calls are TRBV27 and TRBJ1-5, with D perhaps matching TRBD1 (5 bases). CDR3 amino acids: CASSFGGGGQPQHF. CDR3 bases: TGTGCCAGCAGTTTTGGGGGGGGAGGTCAGCCCCAGCATTTT.